The 18 T cell receptor beta chains given below trace back to one sample, sequenced in a study of blood T cell repertoires in COVID-19 (TCRdb year 2020). Library construction relied on the immunoSEQ multiplex PCR assay. As stored in TCRdb, this immuneACCESS dataset retains in-frame rearrangements with V and J assigned. A fraction of the clones does not appear; measured against another copy, unresolved V genes explain less than half of the discrepancy, and the remainder lacks a known reason. Here the sample has about 99,000 clones; approximately 80% occur a single time. The ten largest clones take up 3.3% of the sample. Source material: peripheral blood. The receptors derive from an elderly woman with active or convalescent COVID-19.

This sequence joins TRBV9 and TRBJ1-1; weak D call: TRBD1 (5 bases). Germline values: CDR1 SGDLS, CDR2 YYNGEE. Trimming stripped 3 bases from V and 1 base from J, with 10 bases between. The CDR3 length is 14 residues. CDR3 sequence (DNA): TGTGCCAGCAGCGAGACAGAGGCGAACACTGAAGCTTTCTTT. Its protein is CASSETEANTEAFF.

This chain links TRBV2 with TRBJ1-4; TRBD1 matches 9 bases. The CDR3 is made up of 15 amino acids. Trimming cost V 6 bases and J 0 bases; bases outside gene matches: 2. Per the germline V gene, CDR1 is SNHLY and CDR2 is FYNNEI. DNA for the CDR3: TGTGCCAGCAGAGACAGGGGGACAACTAATGAAAAACTGTTTTTT. Protein: CASRDRGTTNEKLFF.

This CDR3 is CASSLSGGLYGYTF. In DNA, the CDR3 is TGTGCCAGCAGTTTATCTGGGGGACTCTATGGCTACACCTTC. This rearrangement joins TRBV28 to TRBJ1-2; D possibly corresponds to TRBD1 (5 bases). The CDR3 loop spans 14 amino acids. Germline values: CDR1 MDHEN, CDR2 SYDVKM. With 1 base removed from V and 4 bases from J, the gap between germline ends came to 10 bases.

The chain uses TRBV10-3 and TRBJ2-5, with TRBD2 matching 8 bases. Germline V gives CDR1 ENHRY, CDR2 SYGVKD. CDR3 length: 15 residues. The V gene end was trimmed by 1 base and the J gene end by 9 bases; junction bases not matched to a gene: 10. CDR3 bases: TGTGCCATCAGTGAGTTGGCGGGAGGCGGGAGGCCCCAGTACTTC. This sequence encodes CAISELAGGGRPQYF.

This clone was observed a few times. V usage is TRBV7-2 and J usage is TRBJ1-1; D is ambiguous. Germline CDR1 reads SGHTA; CDR2 reads FQGNSA. This CDR3 spans 13 amino acids. With 6 bases removed from V and 4 bases from J, the gap between germline ends came to 12 bases. This CDR3 is CASRSERGTEAFF. CDR3 nucleotide sequence: TGTGCCAGCAGGAGCGAAAGAGGCACTGAAGCTTTCTTT.

The chain uses TRBV19 and TRBJ1-2; 9 bases align to TRBD1. CDR1 LNHDA and CDR2 SQIVND come from the germline V gene (reference sequence). The CDR3 covers 15 residues. The trim removed 7 bases at V and 4 bases at J, leaving 10 bases unmatched. CDR3 sequence (DNA): TGTGCCAGTATTAAACCGGGACAGGGCGTCTATGGCTACACCTTC. Amino acids: CASIKPGQGVYGYTF.

The chain combines TRBV19 with TRBJ2-7; 7 bases agree with TRBD1. Germline values: CDR1 LNHDA, CDR2 SQIVND (reference sequence). This CDR3 has 13 amino acids. Trimming removed 8 bases from V and 5 bases from J; junction bases left unmatched: 9. Here the CDR3 reads CASRDGTDHEQYF. CDR3 nucleotides: TGTGCCAGTCGTGATGGGACAGACCACGAGCAGTACTTC.

The chain's CDR3 is CARQNRDRCATNEKLFF. CDR3 DNA sequence: TGCGCCAGACAAAACCGGGACAGATGCGCAACTAATGAAAAACTGTTTTTT. The rearrangement uses TRBV5-1 and TRBJ1-4; TRBD1 aligns across 7 bases. The V and J ends lost 8 bases and 0 bases, in that order; junction bases with no gene match: 13. The germline CDR1 and CDR2 sequences are SGHRS and YFSETQ. The CDR3 spans 17 residues.

The chain recombines TRBV2 with TRBJ2-3, with TRBD2 identical over 13 bases. Germline CDR1 and CDR2: SNHLY and FYNNEI. Germline trimming cut 7 bases from V and 4 bases from J; bases unmatched to any gene: 5. The CDR3 sequence is 15 residues long. CDR3 loop: CASTGTSGIADTQYF. CDR3 nucleotide sequence: TGTGCCAGCACCGGGACTAGCGGGATCGCAGATACGCAGTATTTT.

The chain uses TRBV4-3 and TRBJ1-2; D remains unclear. In germline, CDR1 is LGHNA, CDR2 YSLEER. V was trimmed by 1 base and J by 8 bases, leaving 23 bases between them. There are 17 residues in the CDR3. CDR3 protein: CASSQGLTGSARPGYTF. CDR3 DNA: TGCGCCAGCAGCCAAGGTCTAACGGGATCCGCCAGGCCCGGCTACACCTTC.

The rearrangement joins TRBV19 to TRBJ1-5; D uncertain. Per germline, CDR1 LNHDA and CDR2 SQIVND (reference sequence). The V end was cut by 4 bases, the J end by 3 bases, with 10 bases between. The CDR3 covers 14 residues. The CDR3 region is CASSTDKDNQPQHF. CDR3 nucleotides: TGTGCCAGTAGTACCGACAAAGACAATCAGCCCCAGCATTTT.

The chain carries TRBV28 and TRBJ2-7, with D possibly being TRBD1 (5 bases). The CDR3 contains 11 residues. CDR1 and CDR2 (germline): MDHEN, SYDVKM. Trimming cost V 3 bases and J 9 bases, with 9 bases left between them. In DNA, the CDR3 is TGTGCCAGCAGTTTGTTTCAGGGGCAGTACTTC. This gives the protein CASSLFQGQYF.

The chain joins TRBV7-9 to TRBJ1-3; TRBD1 might be the D (5 bases). Germline V CDR1 and CDR2: SEHNR, FQNEAQ (reference sequence). The CDR3 sequence is 12 residues long. Trimming pared 5 bases from V and 14 bases from J, leaving 16 bases between. This CDR3 is CASSVDSARLYF. CDR3 nucleotides: TGTGCCAGCAGCGTCGACAGTGCGAGATTATATTTT.

This chain links TRBV27 with TRBJ2-1; 9 nucleotides align to TRBD1. V lost 5 bases and J lost 3; bases outside the gene matches: 17. The CDR3 is 19 amino acids. Germline CDR1 is MNHEY and CDR2 is SMNVEV (reference sequence). The CDR3: CASSPTAPNRGPLYNEQFF. The CDR3 bases are TGTGCCAGCAGTCCGACTGCCCCCAACAGGGGGCCCCTCTACAATGAGCAGTTCTTC.

The chain combines TRBV5-5 with TRBJ1-6; D ambiguous. This CDR3 spans 15 amino acids. The V gene lost 0 bases and the J gene lost 0 bases, with 4 bases spanning the gap. Germline-derived CDR1 and CDR2 are SGHKS and YYEKEE (reference sequence). DNA of the CDR3: TGTGCCAGCAGCTTGGGGGCCTCCTATAATTCACCCCTCCACTTT. This codes for CASSLGASYNSPLHF.

This clone was found once. V usage is TRBV7-8 and J usage is TRBJ2-7; D is ambiguous. The CDR3 sequence is 13 residues long. Trimming took off 2 bases at V and 4 bases at J, with 9 bases between the two ends. Germline CDR1 SGHVS, CDR2 FQNEAQ. The CDR3 DNA is TGTGCCAGCAGCTTAACACAGATATACGAGCAGTACTTC. It yields the protein CASSLTQIYEQYF. The entire variable domain, with the rest obtained from reference TRBV7-8 and TRBJ2-7, is as follows: GAGVSQSPRYKVAKRGQDVALRCDPISGHVSLFWYQQALGQGPEFLTYFQNEAQLDKSGLPSDRFFAERPEGSVSTLKIQRTQQEDSAVYLCASSLTQIYEQYFGPGTRLTVT.

This clone was seen a few times. The chain uses TRBV9 and TRBJ2-5; TRBD2 matches 8 bases. CDR1 and CDR2 from the germline V gene are SGDLS and YYNGEE. This CDR3 comprises 14 residues. Germline trimming cut 0 bases from V and 6 bases from J; bases unmatched to any gene: 4. The CDR3 here is CASSVDAGGQTQYF. As DNA, the CDR3 is TGTGCCAGCAGCGTAGACGCGGGGGGACAGACCCAGTACTTC.

V is TRBV20-1 and J is TRBJ2-7; 8 nucleotides agree with TRBD1. CDR3 size: 11 residues. Trimming took 5 bases from V and 6 from J; bases not matched to a gene: 3. Germline V gene data show CDR1 as DFQATT and CDR2 as SNEGSKA (reference sequence). For the CDR3, the DNA is TGCAGTGCTTACAGGGGGATCGAGCAGTACTTC. The encoded protein is CSAYRGIEQYF.